This T cell receptor beta chain was observed in a study of blood T cell repertoires in COVID-19. On the study more broadly: The analysed material was cDNA or gDNA that came from T cells, B-cell-depleted T cells, or PBMCs.

Produced via immunoSEQ multiplex PCR; TCRdb's table is partial and in-frame only. The data contain roughly 130,000 clones, just under 85% of them singletons. Germline CDR1 and CDR2: SGHRS and YFSETQ. Trimming took off 0 bases at V and 5 bases at J, with 11 bases between the two ends. This CDR3 is 14 amino acids long. The chain joins TRBV5-1 to TRBJ1-1; D is unclear. Sequencing was performed on PBMCs or T cells enriched from blood (not recorded which). The source is a man aged 50 or older who had recovered from COVID-19. CDR3 amino acids: CASSLVPRGTEAFF. The CDR3, as DNA: TGCGCCAGCAGCTTGGTCCCGAGAGGGACTGAAGCTTTCTTT.